This T cell receptor beta chain was identified during a study of shared clonotypes between healthy human individuals. This CDR3 region has 17 residues. Sequenced by immunoSEQ multiplex PCR; TCRdb stores in-frame clones only, minus some. Seen here are about 2.3 million clones, around 93% observed once, and the top ten hold roughly 0.34%. Material for sequencing was naive CD4+ T cells from PBMCs. Indicated subset: CD45RA+ positively selected. The origin of this receptor is a man between 18 and 35 years old in good health. Some clones in this sample may be carry-over from other donors' samples. The gene calls are TRBV12-2 and TRBJ2-4; TRBD2 was called by the table and not checked on the DNA. TRBV12-2 represents a pseudogene. CDR3 DNA: TGTGCAAGTCGCCCCCAAAGGCGGGCCATAGCCAAAAACATTCAGTACTTC. As protein: CASRPQRRAIAKNIQYF.